This T cell receptor (beta chain) originates from a study of human T cells and chemical hapten exposure. Study-wide findings and caveats: Those TCRs sitting above 1 in 1000 frequency stayed the same with DPC sensitization.

In the case of this clonotype: What it binds is unknown.

V shed 0 bases and J 3 bases; nucleotides not matched to a gene: 3. Germline V gene lookup returns CDR1 LGHNA and CDR2 YNFKEQ. The CDR3 sequence is 16 residues long. How the authors handled the data: There were a median of approximately 88,000 TCRs per sample, with a range from 23,224 to 690,600. TCRdb re-called the RACE reads through MiXCR, storing one row per CDR3 protein. The V and J calls here are based on TCRdb, not the publication. Here the sample spans approximately 92,000 distinct CDR3 sequences, more than 9.5% being singletons. Time point in this sample: patch test 2, 6 weeks after DPC sensitization. Noted treatment: therapeutic diphenylcyclopropenone sensitization with weekly scalp DPC.

The sample here was whole blood, taken in connection with sensitization to the hapten diphenylcyclopropenone (DPC). The receptor was derived from a woman aged 40 to 55 with alopecia areata. Some clones in this sample may be carry-over from other donors' samples. The chain uses TRBV4-2 and TRBJ2-5, with TRBD1 matching over 11 bases. CDR3 in DNA: TGTGCCAGCAGCCAAGAGATGGGACAGGGGGAAGAGACCCAGTACTTC. Amino acid sequence: CASSQEMGQGEETQYF.